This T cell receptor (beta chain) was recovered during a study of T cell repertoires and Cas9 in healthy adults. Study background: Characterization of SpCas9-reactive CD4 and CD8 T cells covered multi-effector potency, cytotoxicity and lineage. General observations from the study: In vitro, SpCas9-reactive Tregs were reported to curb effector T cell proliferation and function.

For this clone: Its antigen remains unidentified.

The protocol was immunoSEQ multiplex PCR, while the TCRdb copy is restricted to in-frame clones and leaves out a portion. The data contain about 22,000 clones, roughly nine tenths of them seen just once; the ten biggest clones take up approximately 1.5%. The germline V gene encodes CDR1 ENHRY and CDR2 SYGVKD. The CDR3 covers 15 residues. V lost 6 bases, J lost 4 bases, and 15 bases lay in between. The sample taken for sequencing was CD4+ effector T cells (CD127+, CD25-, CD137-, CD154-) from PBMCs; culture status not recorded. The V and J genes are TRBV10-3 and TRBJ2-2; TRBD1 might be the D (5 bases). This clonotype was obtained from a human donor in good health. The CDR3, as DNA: TGTGCCATCAGCGATAGGGGAAGGGGCACCGGGGAGCTGTTTTTT. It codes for CAISDRGRGTGELFF.